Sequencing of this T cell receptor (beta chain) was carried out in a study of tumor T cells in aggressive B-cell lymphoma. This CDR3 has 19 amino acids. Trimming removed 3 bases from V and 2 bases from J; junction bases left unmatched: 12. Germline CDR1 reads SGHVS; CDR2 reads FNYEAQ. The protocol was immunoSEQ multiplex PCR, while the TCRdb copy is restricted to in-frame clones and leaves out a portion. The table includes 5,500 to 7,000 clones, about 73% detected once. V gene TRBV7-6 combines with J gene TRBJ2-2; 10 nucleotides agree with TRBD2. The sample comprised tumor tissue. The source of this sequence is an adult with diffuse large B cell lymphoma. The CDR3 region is CASSFSGTSDIQNTGELFF. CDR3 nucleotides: TGTGCCAGCAGCTTCTCTGGGACTAGCGACATTCAAAACACCGGGGAGCTGTTTTTT.